Listed here are 25 T cell receptor beta chains from one sample, sequenced in a study of control samples from healthy donors and cancer patients. Some clones are missing from TCRdb's copy, which holds only in-frame ones; the method was immunoSEQ multiplex PCR. Counted here are under 200,000 clones, 91% occurring once; the ten biggest clones make up less than 1.6%. Sequencing was done on a sample of blood. The receptors stem from a woman between 25 and 40 years old in good health.

This clone was seen only once. The chain recombines TRBV6-1 with TRBJ1-1; D might be TRBD1 (5 bases). Germline values: CDR1 MNHNS, CDR2 SASEGT. V was trimmed by 5 bases and J by 0 bases, leaving 10 bases between them. The CDR3 spans 14 residues. The CDR3 DNA reads as TGTGCCAGCAGTACCACAGGTTTGAACACTGAAGCTTTCTTT. Translating gives CASSTTGLNTEAFF.

Details on this clone: Distinct nucleotide sequences in the sample also encode this CDR3. CDR3 amino acids: CASSDSNQPQHF. CDR3 coding DNA: TGTGCCAGCAGTGATAGCAATCAGCCCCAGCATTTT. The V call is TRBV2, the J call TRBJ1-5; D gene unclear. Germline V gives CDR1 SNHLY, CDR2 FYNNEI. The CDR3 has 12 residues. The V end was cut by 3 bases, the J end by 0 bases, with 0 bases between.

Note on this clone: A single base is all that separates this from a far larger clone, so a read error is likely. The chain is built from TRBV3-1 (or the pseudogene TRBV3-2) and TRBJ2-7, with 8 nucleotides matching TRBD1. The trim removed 6 bases at V and 2 bases at J, leaving 3 bases unmatched. The CDR3 has 13 amino acids. Per germline, CDR1 LGHDT and CDR2 YNNKEL (reference sequence). The CDR3 here is CASSLQGAYEQYF. DNA for the CDR3: TGTGCCAGCAGTTTACAGGGGGCCTACGAGCAGTACTTC.

The J gene is TRBJ2-7, the V gene TRBV21-1; the table gives TRBD1 as D, unverified against the DNA. TRBV21-1 is a listed pseudogene. This CDR3 has 11 amino acids. The CDR3 nucleotides are TGTCCCAAGGGGGCCCACTACGAGCAGTACTTC. It is translated as CPKGAHYEQYF.

This clone was found once. V usage is TRBV10-3 and J usage is TRBJ1-2; no clear D. CDR1 ENHRY and CDR2 SYGVKD come from the germline V gene. V shed 2 bases and J shed 1 base, with 5 bases lying between them. The CDR3 consists of 13 residues. CDR3 nucleotides: TGTGCCATCAGTGAGGGTAATAACTATGGCTACACCTTC. It encodes CAISEGNNYGYTF.

The V and J genes are TRBV19 and TRBJ2-3; 9 bases align to TRBD1. The trim removed 4 bases at V and 3 bases at J, leaving 2 bases unmatched. The germline V gene has CDR1 LNHDA and CDR2 SQIVND (reference sequence). The CDR3 sequence is 14 residues long. The CDR3 sequence is CASSRGQGTDTQYF. The DNA of the CDR3 is TGTGCCAGTAGTAGGGGACAGGGAACAGATACGCAGTATTTT. Combining the CDR3 with reference TRBV19 and TRBJ2-3 gives the whole variable domain DGGITQSPKYLFRKEGQNVTLSCEQNLNHDAMYWYRQDPGQGLRLIYYSQIVNDFQKGDIAEGYSVSREKKESFPLTVTSAQKNPTAFYLCASSRGQGTDTQYFGPGTRLTVL.

This clone was found once. V is TRBV25-1 and J is TRBJ1-2; a weak D match, TRBD1 (5 bases). Germline values: CDR1 MGHDK, CDR2 SYGVNS. The length of the CDR3 is 12 residues. With 2 bases removed from V and 8 bases from J, the gap between germline ends came to 9 bases. The CDR3 reads CASSERGKGYTF. CDR3 bases: TGTGCCAGCAGTGAACGGGGGAAGGGCTACACCTTC.

This clone showed up just once. In DNA, the CDR3 is TGTGCCAGCAGTTACGAGGGGACCTATGGCTACACCTTC. Amino acid sequence: CASSYEGTYGYTF. The chain combines TRBV6-5 with TRBJ1-2; a possible D gene is TRBD1 (5 bases). CDR3 size: 13 residues. Germline-derived CDR1 and CDR2 are MNHEY and SVGAGI. Trimming stripped 2 bases from V and 4 bases from J, with 8 bases between.

The chain has TRBV18 and TRBJ2-5; 7 nucleotides agree with TRBD1. Germline trimming cut 4 bases from V and 1 base from J; bases unmatched to any gene: 3. Germline lookup yields CDR1 KGHSH and CDR2 LQKENI. CDR3 length: 14 amino acids. CDR3 region: CASSRQGSQETQYF. The CDR3 bases are TGTGCCAGCTCACGACAGGGTAGCCAAGAGACCCAGTACTTC.

The genes are TRBV15 and TRBJ2-7; D gene uncertain. Trimming shortened V by 0 bases and J by 1 base, and 7 bases separated the two germline ends. The CDR3 loop spans 14 amino acids. Germline V CDR1 and CDR2: LNHNV, YYDKDF (reference sequence). CDR3 region: CATSRDGFSYEQYF. The CDR3 nucleotides are TGTGCCACCAGCAGAGACGGATTTTCCTACGAGCAGTACTTC.

This clone has only one observation. The gene calls are TRBV5-5 and TRBJ2-3, with 16 bases lining up with TRBD2. V lost 4 bases, J lost 5 bases, and 7 bases stayed unmatched. This CDR3 contains 17 residues. Per germline, CDR1 SGHKS and CDR2 YYEKEE (reference sequence). Here the CDR3 DNA reads TGTGCCAGCAGCGAATCCGGGACTAGCGGGGGGGTAGATACGCAGTATTTT. This gives the protein CASSESGTSGGVDTQYF.

The V call is TRBV11-2, the J call TRBJ2-5, with 8 positions matching TRBD2. Germline V CDR1 and CDR2: SGHAT, FQNNGV. The junction had 3 bases not matched to a gene; V was cut back by 1 base and J by 2 bases. The CDR3 loop spans 15 amino acids. CDR3 DNA: TGTGCCAGCAGCTTAGGTTTAGCGGGGCAAGAGACCCAGTACTTC. Translation gives CASSLGLAGQETQYF.

The chain carries TRBV27 and TRBJ1-3, with D perhaps matching TRBD1 (6 bases). The length of the CDR3 is 14 residues. CDR1 and CDR2 from the germline V gene are MNHEY and SMNVEV (reference sequence). The V end lost 4 bases, the J end lost 2 bases, and 9 bases lay between the germline ends. CDR3 in amino acids: CASSYWTAGNTIYF. Here the CDR3 DNA reads TGTGCCAGCAGTTATTGGACAGCTGGAAACACCATATATTTT.

The chain couples TRBV4-3 to TRBJ1-5; D is uncertain. The V end was cut by 0 bases, the J end by 6 bases, with 6 bases between. This CDR3 is 13 amino acids long. Germline CDR1 reads LGHNA; CDR2 reads YSLEER. The CDR3 spells CASSQDGGQPQHF. The CDR3 DNA follows: TGCGCCAGCAGCCAAGATGGAGGTCAGCCCCAGCATTTT.

This clone was seen once. The chain couples TRBV3-1 (or the pseudogene TRBV3-2) to TRBJ2-7; D is undetermined. Germline V gene lookup returns CDR1 LGHDT and CDR2 YNNKEL (reference sequence). The ends were cut back, 3 bases at V and 3 bases at J, with 6 bases in the middle. CDR3 length equals 12 residues. The CDR3 loop is CASSQVDYEQYF. The DNA of the CDR3 is TGTGCCAGCAGCCAGGTGGACTACGAGCAGTACTTC.

The CDR3 DNA reads TGTGCCAGCAGCTTGGCCCGGACAGGGGGCTACGAGCAGTACTTC. As protein: CASSLARTGGYEQYF. The chain joins TRBV11-2 to TRBJ2-7; 10 positions agree with TRBD1. The CDR3 contains 15 residues. From germline, CDR1 is SGHAT and CDR2 FQNNGV. The ends lost 3 bases at V and 3 bases at J; junction bases unmatched: 5.

This clone was found once. The identical CDR3 is also encoded by other nucleotide sequences in the sample. The chain joins TRBV6-5 to TRBJ1-1; D is unresolved. The germline CDR1 and CDR2 sequences are MNHEY and SVGAGI. This CDR3 contains 13 residues. Trimming took off 0 bases at V and 2 bases at J, with 4 bases between the two ends. The CDR3 sequence: CASSYSRNTEAFF. CDR3 nucleotide sequence: TGTGCCAGCAGTTACTCGCGTAACACTGAAGCTTTCTTT.

J is TRBJ1-5 and V is TRBV6-2 or TRBV6-3; 7 bases are a match to TRBD1. The CDR3 runs 15 residues. Germline CDR1 and CDR2: MNHEY and SVGEGT. Germline trimming cut 3 bases from V and 3 bases from J; bases unmatched to any gene: 5. The CDR3 protein is CASSYRTGNNQPQHF. CDR3 bases: TGTGCCAGCAGTTATCGGACAGGAAACAATCAGCCCCAGCATTTT.

This chain joins TRBV3-1 (or the pseudogene TRBV3-2) and TRBJ1-1; D is unresolved. The V gene lost 2 bases and the J gene lost 6 bases, with 10 bases spanning the gap. This CDR3 is 13 amino acids long. CDR1 and CDR2 from the germline V gene are LGHDT and YNNKEL (reference sequence). Written as DNA, the CDR3 is TGTGCCAGCAGCCAAATGGGGAGGGCTGAAGCTTTCTTT. Amino acids: CASSQMGRAEAFF.

The rearrangement uses TRBV27 and TRBJ2-2; 9 nucleotides agree with TRBD2. The CDR3 consists of 17 residues. The germline V gene has CDR1 MNHEY and CDR2 SMNVEV (reference sequence). V lost 4 bases and J lost 1; bases outside the gene matches: 7. CDR3 coding DNA: TGTGCCAGCAGTTATCTAGCGGGATACCTGAACACCGGGGAGCTGTTTTTT. Its translation is CASSYLAGYLNTGELFF.

The chain joins TRBV4-2 to TRBJ1-2, with D maybe TRBD1 (6 bases). V lost 6 bases to trimming and J lost 2 bases, with 13 bases between them. Per the germline V gene, CDR1 is LGHNA and CDR2 is YNFKEQ. The CDR3 extends over 14 amino acids. CDR3 sequence (DNA): TGTGCCAGCAGATCTGCCGGGACAAACTATGGCTACACCTTC. Its translation: CASRSAGTNYGYTF.

The chain has TRBV5-1 and TRBJ2-3; 14 bases fit TRBD2. The CDR3 covers 18 residues. Trimming took 1 base from V and 4 from J; bases not matched to a gene: 8. The germline CDR1 and CDR2 sequences are SGHRS and YFSETQ. The CDR3 sequence is CASSLHGLAGGRADTQYF. CDR3 DNA: TGCGCCAGCAGCTTGCACGGACTAGCGGGGGGTAGGGCAGATACGCAGTATTTT.

The chain carries TRBV18 and TRBJ2-7; 8 bases align to TRBD1. CDR1 is KGHSH, CDR2 LQKENI, per germline. V lost 8 bases, J lost 1 base, and 4 bases stayed unmatched. The CDR3 has 13 residues. CDR3 loop: CASARGQSYEQYF. The CDR3 DNA follows: TGTGCCAGCGCCAGGGGGCAATCCTACGAGCAGTACTTC.

The rearrangement joins TRBV18 to TRBJ2-1; a weak D match, TRBD2 (5 bases). V was pared by 2 bases and J by 4 bases, with 9 bases between. The CDR3 runs to 14 residues. The V gene's germline CDR1 is KGHSH and CDR2 LQKENI. CDR3 nucleotide sequence: TGTGCCAGCTCACCAGACTACAAGTACAATGAGCAGTTCTTC. Translation: CASSPDYKYNEQFF.

The rearrangement uses TRBV6-1 and TRBJ1-3, with D tentatively TRBD1 (5 bases). Germline V gene data show CDR1 as MNHNS and CDR2 as SASEGT. Trimming shortened V by 2 bases and J by 0 bases, and 8 bases separated the two germline ends. The CDR3 sequence is 15 residues long. The CDR3 loop is CASSESRASGNTIYF. In nucleotides, the CDR3 is TGTGCCAGCAGTGAATCCAGGGCCTCTGGAAACACCATATATTTT.